This section outlines one T cell receptor beta chain sequence together with its context. A Seattle source enrolled patients during active infection and followed them longitudinally. The data were obtained in a study of blood T cell repertoires in COVID-19. V shed 2 bases and J 6 bases; nucleotides not matched to a gene: 8. The germline CDR1 and CDR2 sequences are SGDLS and YYNGEE. The CDR3 runs 15 residues. Libraries were prepared by immunoSEQ multiplex PCR; TCRdb keeps only in-frame clonotypes and omits some of them. The sample yields roughly 200,000 clones, 70% to 80% seen once. This chain links TRBV9 with TRBJ2-1; TRBD1 matches 7 bases. The sample taken for sequencing was peripheral blood. This TCR derives from a woman between 40 and 55 years old with COVID-19, enrolled during active disease. In DNA form, the CDR3 reads TGTGCCAGCAGCGTCCGGGACAGCGGCCTCAATGAGCAGTTCTTC. It encodes CASSVRDSGLNEQFF.